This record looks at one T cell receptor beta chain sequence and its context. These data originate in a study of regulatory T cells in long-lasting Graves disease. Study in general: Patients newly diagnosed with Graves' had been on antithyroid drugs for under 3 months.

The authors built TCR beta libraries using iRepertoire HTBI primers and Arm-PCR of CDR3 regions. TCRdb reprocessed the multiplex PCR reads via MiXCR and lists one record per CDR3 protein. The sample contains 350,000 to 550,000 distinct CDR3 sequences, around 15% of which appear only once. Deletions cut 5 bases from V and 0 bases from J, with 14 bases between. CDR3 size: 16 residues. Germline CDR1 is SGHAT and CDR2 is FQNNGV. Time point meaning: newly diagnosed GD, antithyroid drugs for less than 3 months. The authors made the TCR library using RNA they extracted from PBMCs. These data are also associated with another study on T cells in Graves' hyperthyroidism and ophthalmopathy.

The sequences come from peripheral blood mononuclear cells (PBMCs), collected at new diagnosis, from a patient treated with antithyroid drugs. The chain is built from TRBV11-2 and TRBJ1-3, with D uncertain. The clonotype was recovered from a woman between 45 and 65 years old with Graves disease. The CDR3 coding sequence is TGTGCCAGCAGCCGGGTGCCCGCAAGCTCTGGAAACACCATATATTTT. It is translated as CASSRVPASSGNTIYF. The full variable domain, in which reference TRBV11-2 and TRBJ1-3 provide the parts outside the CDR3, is EAGVAQSPRYKIIEKRQSVAFWCNPISGHATLYWYQQILGQGPKLLIQFQNNGVVDDSQLPKDRFSAERLKGVDSTLKIQPAKLEDSAVYLCASSRVPASSGNTIYFGEGSWLTVV.